Following are 28 T cell receptor beta chains from one sample sequenced in a study of neurological immune-mediated disorders. Via MiXCR, TCRdb re-called the 5' RACE reads, giving one row per CDR3 protein. Of about 19,000 distinct CDR3 sequences in the sample, approximately 2.5% were seen once. The sequenced sample was PBMCs. Receptors originate from a woman younger than 35 with multiple sclerosis.

This clonotype occurred many times. This chain links TRBV6-2 or TRBV6-3 with TRBJ2-1; TRBD2 aligns across 11 bases. J gave up 3 bases and V 5 bases, and 6 bases lay outside the gene matches. From germline, CDR1 is MNHEY and CDR2 SVGEGT. There are 16 residues in the CDR3. In nucleotides, the CDR3 is TGTGCCAGCAGTAGGACTAGCGGGTCGTTCTACAATGAGCAGTTCTTC. Residues: CASSRTSGSFYNEQFF.

This clonotype was seen many times. The chain has TRBV20-1 and TRBJ2-5, with D unclear. Per the germline V gene, CDR1 is DFQATT and CDR2 is SNEGSKA (reference sequence). CDR3 size: 13 residues. Trimming took 3 bases from V and 1 from J, leaving 9 bases between them. CDR3 sequence: CSARATAQETQYF. CDR3 nucleotide sequence: TGCAGTGCTAGGGCCACAGCCCAAGAGACCCAGTACTTC.

At least ten counts were recorded for this clonotype. This chain links TRBV5-1 with TRBJ1-2; D call uncertain. The V gene lost 5 bases and the J gene lost 4 bases, with 6 bases spanning the gap. The germline V gene encodes CDR1 SGHRS and CDR2 YFSETQ. This CDR3 is 11 amino acids long. CDR3 coding DNA: TGCGCCAGCAGAGATGGCTATGGCTACACCTTC. Amino acids: CASRDGYGYTF.

This clonotype was counted ten times or more. The J gene is TRBJ2-4, the V gene TRBV4-3; 12 bases map to TRBD2. The V gene's germline CDR1 is LGHNA and CDR2 YSLEER. J lost 8 bases, V lost 1 base, and 3 bases had no gene match. The CDR3 consists of 15 residues. CDR3 protein: CASSQGASGRDIQYF. The DNA of the CDR3 is TGCGCCAGCAGCCAAGGTGCTAGCGGGAGGGACATTCAGTACTTC.

This clonotype was counted many times. This sequence joins TRBV6-2 or TRBV6-3 and TRBJ2-1, with TRBD2 matching over 8 bases. The CDR3 sequence is 14 residues long. Germline V gene lookup returns CDR1 MNHEY and CDR2 SVGEGT. The junction had 3 bases not matched to a gene; V was cut back by 5 bases and J by 3 bases. Written as DNA, the CDR3 is TGTGCCAGCAGTCGGACTAGCAGCTACAATGAGCAGTTCTTC. It is translated as CASSRTSSYNEQFF.

This chain connects TRBV10-1 to TRBJ2-3; D is ambiguous. The V end was cut by 6 bases, the J end by 4 bases, with 8 bases between. This CDR3 is 12 amino acids long. From germline, CDR1 is WNHNN and CDR2 SYGVQD (reference sequence). The CDR3, as DNA: TGCGCCAGCAGCTCCGTGCCAGATACGCAGTATTTT. This sequence encodes CASSSVPDTQYF.

This clonotype appeared many times. The chain recombines TRBV5-1 with TRBJ1-4; D uncertain. CDR3 length equals 13 residues. V lost 0 bases and J lost 8, with 8 bases in between. CDR1 is SGHRS, CDR2 YFSETQ, per germline. Here the CDR3 reads CASSLGQSEKLFF. CDR3 bases: TGCGCCAGCAGCTTGGGCCAGTCGGAAAAACTGTTTTTT.

This clonotype was seen at least ten times. The CDR3 spells CASRNRVETQYF. The CDR3 bases are TGTGCCAGCAGGAACAGGGTGGAGACCCAGTACTTC. The chain links TRBV27 to TRBJ2-5; D is possibly TRBD1 (6 bases). In germline, CDR1 is MNHEY, CDR2 SMNVEV (reference sequence). V was clipped by 6 bases and J by 5 bases, with 10 bases between them. This CDR3 spans 12 amino acids.

This clonotype was found many times. The gene calls are TRBV6-5 and TRBJ2-5; D is ambiguous. The CDR3 runs 12 residues. Trimming shortened V by 6 bases and J by 5 bases, and 10 bases separated the two germline ends. Germline assignment: CDR1 MNHEY and CDR2 SVGAGI. The CDR3 loop is CASSRLGETQYF. The DNA of the CDR3 is TGTGCCAGCAGCCGTCTTGGGGAGACCCAGTACTTC.

The V call is TRBV20-1, the J call TRBJ2-7; 11 bases fit TRBD2. The germline CDR1 and CDR2 sequences are DFQATT and SNEGSKA (reference sequence). The CDR3 is 12 amino acids. The ends lost 4 bases at V and 4 bases at J; junction bases unmatched: 0. The CDR3 DNA sequence: TGCAGTGCTACTAGCGGGAGGTACGAGCAGTACGTC. This codes for CSATSGRYEQYV.

This clonotype has a count of ten or more. The chain couples TRBV7-3 to TRBJ1-1, with TRBD1 matching 8 bases. After removal of 4 bases from V and 7 bases from J, the junction contained 5 bases not matched to a gene. The germline V gene encodes CDR1 SGHTA and CDR2 FQGTGA. The CDR3 extends over 13 amino acids. The CDR3 bases are TGTGCCAGCAGCTCCGACAGGGGTTTTGAAGCTTTCTTT. As protein: CASSSDRGFEAFF.

In its sample, this clonotype was seen many times. In nucleotides, the CDR3 is TGTGCCAGCAGCCCCCTCCGCCGGTACAGCTCCTACAATGAGCAGTTCTTC. Protein product: CASSPLRRYSSYNEQFF. The chain links TRBV5-6 to TRBJ2-1; D remains ambiguous. Germline CDR1 reads SGHDT; CDR2 reads YYEEEE. This CDR3 spans 17 amino acids. V lost 4 bases, J lost 0 bases, and 17 bases lay in between.

This clonotype was observed at least ten times. V is TRBV5-1 and J is TRBJ2-2, with D tentatively TRBD2 (6 bases). V lost 1 base and J 1 base, leaving 8 bases between the germline ends. This CDR3 has 15 residues. The germline gives CDR1 SGHRS, CDR2 YFSETQ. CDR3 coding DNA: TGCGCCAGCAGCTTGATGCGGGGGAACACCGGGGAGCTGTTTTTT. Protein product: CASSLMRGNTGELFF.

This clonotype is deemed medium-sized. This chain connects TRBV3-1 to TRBJ1-2; D is ambiguous. The germline V and J ends were trimmed by 1 base and 10 bases, with 10 bases remaining between them. CDR3 length: 12 residues. Germline V CDR1 and CDR2: LGHDT, YNNKEL (reference sequence). CDR3 bases: TGTGCCAGCAGCCAAGGGAGTACCTTCTACACCTTC. Translation: CASSQGSTFYTF.

This clonotype was picked up many times. V usage is TRBV20-1 and J usage is TRBJ2-5, with D uncertain. This CDR3 comprises 14 residues. The V gene lost 3 bases and the J gene lost 1 base, with 12 bases spanning the gap. Germline V CDR1 and CDR2: DFQATT, SNEGSKA (reference sequence). CDR3 DNA sequence: TGCAGTGCTAGTGAGCTACAACCCCAAGAGACCCAGTACTTC. It codes for CSASELQPQETQYF.

This clonotype was seen many times. V gene TRBV3-1 combines with J gene TRBJ1-2; D gene ambiguous. The germline V gene has CDR1 LGHDT and CDR2 YNNKEL (reference sequence). V was trimmed by 1 base and J by 0 bases, leaving 6 bases between them. The CDR3 covers 14 residues. The CDR3 nucleotides read TGTGCCAGCAGCCAAGTGACAACTAACTATGGCTACACCTTC. This sequence encodes CASSQVTTNYGYTF.

This clonotype was seen many times. This chain connects TRBV15 to TRBJ1-1, with D possibly TRBD1 on 5 matching bases. There are 14 residues in the CDR3. Between the trimmed V and J ends, which lost 6 bases and 8 bases, there was a span of 19 bases. Germline V gene data show CDR1 as LNHNV and CDR2 as YYDKDF (reference sequence). This chain's CDR3 is CATSSGQLLPEAFF. The CDR3 DNA reads as TGTGCCACCAGTTCGGGGCAGCTACTACCCGAAGCTTTCTTT. The full variable domain, in which reference TRBV15 and TRBJ1-1 provide the parts outside the CDR3, is DAMVIQNPRYQVTQFGKPVTLSCSQTLNHNVMYWYQQKSSQAPKLLFHYYDKDFNNEADTPDNFQSRRPNTSFCFLDIRSPGLGDTAMYLCATSSGQLLPEAFFGQGTRLTVV.

The genes are TRBV20-1 and TRBJ2-2; 7 nucleotides agree with TRBD2. The J segment lost 4 bases and the V segment lost 3 bases, leaving 8 bases of the junction unmatched. This CDR3 region has 15 residues. Germline V gene data show CDR1 as DFQATT and CDR2 as SNEGSKA (reference sequence). The CDR3 loop is CSARVAGALTGELFF. The CDR3 coding sequence is TGCAGTGCTAGGGTGGCGGGAGCTCTCACCGGGGAGCTGTTTTTT.

There are many counts of this clonotype. The V and J genes are TRBV29-1 and TRBJ2-1; no clear D. Germline V gene sequence: CDR1 SQVTM, CDR2 ANQGSEA. With 4 bases removed from V and 0 bases from J, the gap between germline ends came to 10 bases. The CDR3 covers 14 residues. The CDR3 sequence: CSVVRSDSYNEQFF. Written as DNA, the CDR3 is TGCAGCGTTGTGAGAAGCGACTCCTACAATGAGCAGTTCTTC.

This clonotype was observed a handful of times. The V and J genes are TRBV30 and TRBJ2-3; D remains ambiguous. Germline V gene sequence: CDR1 GTSNPN, CDR2 SVGIG (reference sequence). The CDR3 runs to 13 residues. V was pared by 0 bases and J by 0 bases, with 4 bases between. The chain's CDR3 is CAWSVISTDTQYF. The CDR3 region has the DNA TGTGCCTGGAGTGTGATCAGCACAGATACGCAGTATTTT.

This clonotype was counted many times. The chain carries TRBV3-1 and TRBJ1-2; 8 positions match TRBD1. J lost 4 bases, V lost 1 base, and 5 bases had no gene match. CDR1 is LGHDT, CDR2 YNNKEL, per germline (reference sequence). This CDR3 has 15 residues. The CDR3 DNA follows: TGTGCCAGCAGCCAAGCCGGACAGGGTGGCTATGGCTACACCTTC. Translation: CASSQAGQGGYGYTF.

This clonotype has a count of ten or more. This chain uses TRBV5-1 with TRBJ1-1; 7 nucleotides align to TRBD1. The CDR3 is made up of 15 amino acids. V shed 4 bases, J shed 6 bases, and the junction held 12 bases outside the gene matches. Per the germline V gene, CDR1 is SGHRS and CDR2 is YFSETQ. The CDR3 DNA sequence: TGCGCCAGCAGCCCAACACCGACAGGGTCGGCTGAAGCTTTCTTT. The encoded protein is CASSPTPTGSAEAFF.

The chain recombines TRBV7-6 with TRBJ2-7, with D perhaps given as TRBD1 or TRBD2 (6 bases each). Germline V lookup: CDR1 SGHVS, CDR2 FNYEAQ. The CDR3 extends over 11 amino acids. Trimming took 6 bases from V and 7 from J, leaving 10 bases between them. CDR3 residues: CASRTGREQYF. CDR3 in DNA: TGTGCCAGCAGAACAGGGAGGGAGCAGTACTTC. Full variable domain (remainder filled in from reference TRBV7-6 and TRBJ2-7): GAGVSQSPRYKVTKRGQDVALRCDPISGHVSLYWYRQALGQGPEFLTYFNYEAQQDKSGLPNDRFSAERPEGSISTLTIQRTEQRDSAMYRCASRTGREQYFGPGTRLTVT.

Concerning this clonotype itself: Just one base apart from a much larger clone, this may be a read error. This is likely a read error, given that the CDR3 carries no conserved phenylalanine or tryptophan at its end. This chain connects TRBV27 to TRBJ2-1; TRBD1 agrees at 7 bases. V lost 2 bases, J lost 7 bases, and 2 bases stayed unmatched. The CDR3 contains 13 residues. The germline V gene encodes CDR1 MNHEY and CDR2 SMNVEV (reference sequence). In nucleotides, the CDR3 is TGTGCCAGCAGTTTAGACAGGGTGAATGAGCAGTTCTGC. The encoded protein is CASSLDRVNEQFC.

This clonotype was counted many times. The genes are TRBV6-6 and TRBJ2-1, with 14 bases that match TRBD2. V was pared by 2 bases and J by 5 bases, with 8 bases of the junction left unmatched. Germline assignment: CDR1 MNHNY and CDR2 SVGAGI (reference sequence). This CDR3 is 18 amino acids long. DNA of the CDR3: TGTGCCAGCAGTTACCCCGGGACTAGCGGGAGAAGGGACAATGAGCAGTTCTTC. Translating gives CASSYPGTSGRRDNEQFF.

This clonotype showed up many times. This chain links TRBV5-1 with TRBJ2-1; D remains unclear. Germline V CDR1 and CDR2: SGHRS, YFSETQ. V was pared by 0 bases and J by 8 bases, with 6 bases between. This CDR3 has 12 residues. The CDR3 loop reads CASSLVAYEQFF. The CDR3 DNA sequence: TGCGCCAGCAGCTTGGTGGCATATGAGCAGTTCTTC. Using reference TRBV5-1 and TRBJ2-1 for the parts outside the CDR3, the full variable domain is KAGVTQTPRYLIKTRGQQVTLSCSPISGHRSVSWYQQTPGQGLQFLFEYFSETQRNKGNFPGRFSGRQFSNSRSEMNVSTLELGDSALYLCASSLVAYEQFFGPGTRLTVL.

At least ten counts were recorded for this clonotype. This chain joins TRBV20-1 and TRBJ2-3; D possibly uses TRBD1 or TRBD2 (5 bases each). Germline V lookup: CDR1 DFQATT, CDR2 SNEGSKA (reference sequence). The CDR3 is 14 amino acids. Trimming took off 4 bases at V and 0 bases at J, with 11 bases between the two ends. The CDR3 region is CSATGAASTDTQYF. The DNA of the CDR3 is TGCAGTGCTACCGGGGCCGCAAGCACAGATACGCAGTATTTT.

This clonotype has a count of ten or more. This chain connects TRBV7-6 to TRBJ2-7; tentatively, D is TRBD1 or TRBD2 (5 bases each). V dropped 1 base and J dropped 4 bases, with 14 bases sitting between them. CDR3 length: 15 residues. Germline V gene lookup returns CDR1 SGHVS and CDR2 FNYEAQ. This CDR3 is CASSLDGANAYEQYF. The CDR3 bases are TGTGCCAGCAGCTTAGACGGGGCTAATGCATACGAGCAGTACTTC. The full variable domain, completed using reference TRBV7-6 and TRBJ2-7, is GAGVSQSPRYKVTKRGQDVALRCDPISGHVSLYWYRQALGQGPEFLTYFNYEAQQDKSGLPNDRFSAERPEGSISTLTIQRTEQRDSAMYRCASSLDGANAYEQYFGPGTRLTVT.